Each of the 20 T cell receptor beta chains below was sequenced from the same sample in a study of blood T cell dynamics during melanoma immunotherapy. Time point of the sample: week 3, after first cycle of checkpoint inhibitor. TCRdb's table, derived via immunoSEQ multiplex PCR, lists solely in-frame clones and lacks some. Of around 10,000 clones detected, roughly 90% appear once; the ten largest clones hold 24%. Sequenced material: blood, taken from a patient treated with checkpoint blockade. The receptor set was obtained from a human donor with melanoma.

The chain employs TRBV9 and TRBJ2-2; 8 bases are shared with TRBD2. CDR1 SGDLS and CDR2 YYNGEE come from the germline V gene. The CDR3 length is 21 residues. Losses at the gene ends were 2 bases for V and 4 bases for J; bases not matched to a gene: 22. The CDR3 sequence: CASSVRAGSLGGSGGTGELFF. In DNA, the CDR3 is TGTGCCAGCAGCGTGAGGGCAGGGTCTTTAGGCGGGAGCGGGGGCACCGGGGAGCTGTTTTTT.

The V gene is TRBV6-6, the J gene TRBJ2-1, with 11 bases lining up with TRBD2. The germline CDR1 and CDR2 sequences are MNHNY and SVGAGI (reference sequence). This CDR3 has 16 residues. V lost 5 bases to trimming and J lost 4 bases; unmatched junction nucleotides: 7. The CDR3 coding sequence is TGTGCCAGCAGTCCTTCCGGGACTAGCGGTTACAATGAGCAGTTCTTC. As protein: CASSPSGTSGYNEQFF.

This clone was counted between two and nine times. The V call is TRBV2, the J call TRBJ2-7; 11 nucleotides line up with TRBD1. After removal of 6 bases from V and 3 bases from J, the junction contained 4 bases not matched to a gene. Germline CDR1 reads SNHLY; CDR2 reads FYNNEI. The CDR3 runs 14 residues. The CDR3 nucleotides are TGTGCCAGCAGACCGGGGACAGGGGGCTACGAGCAGTACTTC. Translating gives CASRPGTGGYEQYF.

The V call is TRBV9, the J call TRBJ2-3, with 9 bases aligning to TRBD2. Trimming at V came to 1 base and at J to 4 bases, leaving 10 bases not matched to a gene. Per germline, CDR1 SGDLS and CDR2 YYNGEE. The CDR3 runs to 17 residues. CDR3 amino acids: CASSVPRGSGSADTQYF. The CDR3 coding sequence is TGTGCCAGCAGCGTACCCCGGGGTAGCGGGAGCGCAGATACGCAGTATTTT.

The chain links TRBV5-1 to TRBJ2-1; D is ambiguous. The V gene's germline CDR1 is SGHRS and CDR2 YFSETQ. The germline V and J ends were trimmed by 4 bases and 7 bases, with 12 bases remaining between them. The CDR3 runs 13 residues. In DNA, the CDR3 is TGCGCCAGCAGCGCAGGATCCGGGAATGAGCAGTTCTTC. It is translated as CASSAGSGNEQFF.

This clone has a handful of counts. The chain carries TRBV11-3 and TRBJ2-3; 7 bases align to TRBD2. Germline V gene lookup returns CDR1 SGHNT and CDR2 YENEEA. This CDR3 region has 14 residues. The V and J ends lost 1 base and 8 bases, in that order; junction bases with no gene match: 6. CDR3 sequence reads: CASSLGSGSGTQYF. In DNA, the CDR3 is TGTGCCAGCAGCTTAGGTAGCGGGTCGGGTACGCAGTATTTT.

The chain is built from TRBV10-3 and TRBJ2-1, with D possibly matching TRBD1 (6 bases). Germline V CDR1 and CDR2: ENHRY, SYGVKD. V lost 0 bases to trimming and J lost 4 bases, with 7 bases between them. The CDR3 sequence is 14 residues long. For the CDR3, the DNA is TGTGCCATCAGTGAGTCGGGGGCTTACAATGAGCAGTTCTTC. This gives the protein CAISESGAYNEQFF.

This clone was found once. The CDR3 DNA is TGTGCCAGCAGTTACACTGGACAGGCCTACGAGCAGTACTTC. It encodes CASSYTGQAYEQYF. The genes are TRBV6-5 and TRBJ2-7, with 7 nucleotides matching TRBD1. The junction had 3 bases not matched to a gene; V was cut back by 2 bases and J by 2 bases. The CDR3 is made up of 14 amino acids. The germline V gene has CDR1 MNHEY and CDR2 SVGAGI.

The chain employs TRBV27 and TRBJ1-2; possible D gene TRBD1, 5 bases. The germline V gene has CDR1 MNHEY and CDR2 SMNVEV (reference sequence). The V and J ends lost 5 bases and 0 bases respectively, with 7 bases between them. The CDR3 has 13 residues. The CDR3 DNA reads TGTGCCAGCAGTCCCAGGGCTAACTATGGCTACACCTTC. It yields the protein CASSPRANYGYTF.

This chain links TRBV5-1 with TRBJ2-6, with 7 bases identical to TRBD2. The CDR3 has 14 amino acids. Per germline, CDR1 SGHRS and CDR2 YFSETQ. Germline trimming cut 9 bases from V and 4 bases from J; bases unmatched to any gene: 7. CDR3 coding DNA: TGCGCCACCGGGGGGTGGGCCGGGGCCAACGTCCTGACTTTC. It is translated as CATGGWAGANVLTF.

The rearrangement joins TRBV15 to TRBJ2-5; D is uncertain. Matching the DNA end better, TRBJ2-7 makes the J call doubtful. Germline CDR1 is LNHNV and CDR2 is YYDKDF (reference sequence). CDR3 size: 15 residues. The CDR3: CATSREISNPYEQYF. The CDR3 DNA sequence: TGTGCCACCAGCAGAGAAATCTCCAACCCCTACGAGCAGTACTTC.

This chain links TRBV28 with TRBJ1-3; 7 positions agree with TRBD1. CDR3 length equals 18 residues. The germline CDR1 and CDR2 sequences are MDHEN and SYDVKM. Trimming cost V 5 bases and J 3 bases; bases outside gene matches: 16. CDR3 DNA sequence: TGTGCCAGCAGTCAACAGGGGTATCGGCGGAGGAGTGGAAACACCATATATTTT. Its protein is CASSQQGYRRRSGNTIYF.

This clone was picked up one time. The chain is built from TRBV5-1 and TRBJ2-1; the D gene is possibly TRBD1 (5 bases). Trimming removed 1 base at V and 1 base at J, with 9 bases between. This CDR3 has 15 amino acids. CDR1 is SGHRS and CDR2 is YFSETQ in the germline V gene. CDR3 region: CASSLRQGSYNEQFF. The CDR3 DNA reads TGCGCCAGCAGCTTGCGGCAGGGTTCCTACAATGAGCAGTTCTTC.

The DNA for the CDR3 is TGCGCCAGCAGCCCCGGGGGCGGCAAAGAGACCCAGTACTTC. Amino acids: CASSPGGGKETQYF. The chain carries TRBV4-1 and TRBJ2-5; D is perhaps TRBD1 or TRBD2 (6 bases each). Trimming removed 4 bases from V and 3 bases from J, with 12 bases in between. Germline V CDR1 and CDR2: MGHRA, YSYEKL. CDR3 length equals 14 residues.

The chain recombines TRBV5-4 with TRBJ2-5; the D gene is possibly TRBD2 (5 bases). Trimming took off 1 base at V and 4 bases at J, with 8 bases between the two ends. CDR1 is SGHNT, CDR2 YYREEE, per germline (reference sequence). This CDR3 is 13 amino acids long. The CDR3 DNA reads as TGTGCCAGCAGCTTGCTAGCCGGAGAGACCCAGTACTTC. Its translation: CASSLLAGETQYF.

The chain uses TRBV7-9 and TRBJ2-7, with D possibly TRBD1 on 6 matching bases. V lost 5 bases and J 6 bases, leaving 14 bases between the germline ends. The CDR3 extends over 13 amino acids. CDR1 and CDR2 (germline): SEHNR, FQNEAQ (reference sequence). CDR3 amino acids: CASSPGQWGEQYF. The CDR3 nucleotides read TGTGCCAGCAGCCCAGGACAGTGGGGCGAGCAGTACTTC.

This chain links TRBV6-5 with TRBJ2-4; D perhaps matches TRBD2 (5 bases). Trimming took off 5 bases at V and 0 bases at J, with 11 bases between the two ends. The CDR3 spans 15 residues. Looked up from germline, CDR1 is MNHEY and CDR2 is SVGAGI. The CDR3 coding sequence is TGTGCCAGCAGTCGCAGTGCGGGAGCCAAAAACATTCAGTACTTC. This codes for CASSRSAGAKNIQYF.

The chain recombines TRBV28 with TRBJ2-3; D may be TRBD1 or TRBD2 (5 bases each). CDR3 size: 14 residues. CDR1 and CDR2 from the germline V gene are MDHEN and SYDVKM. The V and J ends lost 8 bases and 6 bases respectively, with 18 bases between them. This CDR3 is CASRGGRPPDTQYF. CDR3 nucleotide sequence: TGTGCCAGCCGGGGCGGCAGGCCCCCCGATACGCAGTATTTT.

J is TRBJ2-5 and V is TRBV28, with 7 positions matching TRBD2. The end of the DNA fits TRBJ2-7 better, so the J call may be wrong. Germline V gene sequence: CDR1 MDHEN, CDR2 SYDVKM. This CDR3 is 15 amino acids long. The CDR3 DNA sequence: TGTGCCAGCAGTTTATTGGGGGGGATCCTCTACGAGCAGTACTTC. Encoded protein: CASSLLGGILYEQYF.

V usage is TRBV19 and J usage is TRBJ1-2; D not certain. The CDR3 length is 13 residues. Trimming left V 1 base short and J 5 bases short, with 8 bases between. CDR1 LNHDA and CDR2 SQIVND come from the germline V gene (reference sequence). CDR3 in DNA: TGTGCCAGTAGTATAGGAGGAGGATATGGCTACACCTTC. It codes for CASSIGGGYGYTF.